These 22 T cell receptor beta chains share one sample of origin, sequenced in a study of human T cells and chemical hapten exposure. In TCRdb, the RACE reads were re-called with MiXCR into one record per CDR3 protein. Of under 95,000 distinct CDR3 sequences in the sample, 8.5% were seen once. Sample time point: pre-sensitization, week 0. Treatment of the sample: therapeutic diphenylcyclopropenone sensitization with weekly scalp DPC. The sequencing here drew on whole blood, taken in connection with sensitization to the hapten diphenylcyclopropenone (DPC). Receptor source: a man aged 35-49 years with alopecia areata. Some clones in this sample may be carry-over from other donors' samples.

CDR3 DNA sequence: TGTGCCAGCAGCTGGGGAGTCCAAATAGAGACCCAGTACTTC. It codes for CASSWGVQIETQYF. This chain links TRBV7-8 with TRBJ2-5, with D perhaps TRBD2 (5 bases). CDR3 length equals 14 residues. Germline CDR1 reads SGHVS; CDR2 reads FQNEAQ. Trimming cost V 4 bases and J 4 bases, with 13 bases left between them.

This clonotype was counted at least ten times. CDR3 protein: CSASPYGMADTQYF. DNA for the CDR3: TGCAGTGCTAGCCCATATGGGATGGCAGATACGCAGTATTTT. This sequence joins TRBV20-1 and TRBJ2-3; no clear D. Germline-derived CDR1 and CDR2 are DFQATT and SNEGSKA (reference sequence). Deletions cut 3 bases from V and 4 bases from J, with 14 bases between. CDR3 size: 14 residues.

This clonotype was observed a single time. The rearrangement links TRBV29-1 to TRBJ2-3; a weak D match, TRBD2 (6 bases). Germline V gene sequence: CDR1 SQVTM, CDR2 ANQGSEA. Trimming cost V 3 bases and J 1 base, with 11 bases left between them. The CDR3 sequence is 14 residues long. For the CDR3, the DNA is TGCAGCGTTGACGCCGGGAGCCGCACAGATACGCAGTATTTT. Protein product: CSVDAGSRTDTQYF.

This clonotype was detected a few times. The chain employs TRBV7-6 and TRBJ2-1; tentatively, D is TRBD2 (6 bases). Trimming shortened V by 1 base and J by 0 bases, and 13 bases separated the two germline ends. From germline, CDR1 is SGHVS and CDR2 FNYEAQ. This CDR3 has 17 residues. The CDR3 DNA is TGTGCCAGCAGCTTAGACAATGCGGGGAGCTCCTACAATGAGCAGTTCTTC. Protein product: CASSLDNAGSSYNEQFF. The full variable domain, its missing parts supplied by reference TRBV7-6 and TRBJ2-1, is GAGVSQSPRYKVTKRGQDVALRCDPISGHVSLYWYRQALGQGPEFLTYFNYEAQQDKSGLPNDRFSAERPEGSISTLTIQRTEQRDSAMYRCASSLDNAGSSYNEQFFGPGTRLTVL.

In its sample, this clonotype was seen a few times. The chain carries TRBV6-2 or TRBV6-3 and TRBJ2-3, with D possibly being TRBD1 or TRBD2 (6 bases each). CDR3 length: 15 amino acids. Trimming stripped 7 bases from V and 6 bases from J, with 20 bases between. From germline, CDR1 is MNHEY and CDR2 SVGEGT. CDR3 protein: CASNLPGVGADTQYF. The CDR3 coding sequence is TGTGCCAGCAATCTTCCGGGAGTGGGGGCGGATACGCAGTATTTT.

This clonotype was seen at least ten times. V gene TRBV21-1 combines with J gene TRBJ1-1; the table's D call of TRBD1 was not tested on the DNA. TRBV21-1 is noted as a pseudogene. This CDR3 spans 20 amino acids. The CDR3 DNA sequence: TGTGCCAGCAGCTCCCTAAACGCGGACAGGGGAGGTGAAATGAACACTGAAGCTTTCTTT. As protein: CASSSLNADRGGEMNTEAFF.

A note on this clonotype: This may stem from a read error, because a much larger clone lies one nucleotide away. The rearrangement joins TRBV25-1 to TRBJ2-3; TRBD1 matches 7 bases. Germline V CDR1 and CDR2: MGHDK, SYGVNS. The CDR3 has 14 residues. For the CDR3, the DNA is TGTGCCAGCAATGAACCCACAGGGGTAGATACGCAGTATTTT. Amino acid sequence: CASNEPTGVDTQYF.

The V gene is TRBV29-1, the J gene TRBJ1-5; 8 nucleotides agree with TRBD1. The junction had 5 bases not matched to a gene; V was cut back by 6 bases and J by 4 bases. The CDR3 is 13 amino acids. CDR1 SQVTM and CDR2 ANQGSEA come from the germline V gene. CDR3 sequence: CSVADRGNQPQHF. The CDR3 coding sequence is TGCAGCGTGGCCGACAGGGGTAATCAGCCCCAGCATTTT.

This clonotype was observed at least ten times. The genes are TRBV29-1 and TRBJ2-7, with 8 bases aligning to TRBD2. The V gene end was trimmed by 4 bases and the J gene end by 2 bases; junction bases not matched to a gene: 4. The CDR3 contains 13 residues. Germline V gene data show CDR1 as SQVTM and CDR2 as ANQGSEA. CDR3 sequence: CSVATGGPYEQYF. CDR3 DNA: TGCAGCGTTGCCACGGGGGGGCCCTACGAGCAGTACTTC.

This clonotype has a count of ten or more. The CDR3 DNA reads TGTGCCAGCAGTTTATCGACACCAACTAATGAAAAACTGTTTTTT. Its protein is CASSLSTPTNEKLFF. The chain links TRBV27 to TRBJ1-4; no clear D. V dropped 0 bases and J dropped 0 bases, with 5 bases sitting between them. The CDR3 runs to 15 residues. Germline V lookup: CDR1 MNHEY, CDR2 SMNVEV (reference sequence). The full variable domain, in which reference TRBV27 and TRBJ1-4 provide the parts outside the CDR3, is EAQVTQNPRYLITVTGKKLTVTCSQNMNHEYMSWYRQDPGLGLRQIYYSMNVEVTDKGDVPEGYKVSRKEKRNFPLILESPSPNQTSLYFCASSLSTPTNEKLFFGSGTQLSVL.

The chain combines TRBV7-3 with TRBJ2-1; 15 bases agree with TRBD2. V dropped 0 bases and J dropped 12; count of bases not matched to a gene: 6. The CDR3 totals 16 residues. Germline assignment: CDR1 SGHTA and CDR2 FQGTGA. In nucleotides, the CDR3 is TGTGCCAGCAGCTTAACGGGACTAGCGGGAGGAGGGGGGCAGTTCTTC. Protein product: CASSLTGLAGGGGQFF.

In this sample, this clonotype turned up a few times. This chain links TRBV19 with TRBJ2-3; no firm D call. The CDR3 sequence is 16 residues long. Trimming shortened V by 4 bases and J by 2 bases, and 16 bases separated the two germline ends. Germline V gives CDR1 LNHDA, CDR2 SQIVND (reference sequence). The CDR3 region is CASSNAPTRPTDTQYF. CDR3 nucleotide sequence: TGTGCCAGTAGTAACGCCCCGACAAGGCCCACAGATACGCAGTATTTT.

This clonotype was counted between two and nine times. Here the CDR3 DNA reads TGCGCCAGCAGCTGGACTGAGGGTCGTTACAATGAGCAGTTCTTC. It yields the protein CASSWTEGRYNEQFF. The rearrangement uses TRBV5-1 and TRBJ2-1; weak D call: TRBD2 (5 bases). Germline V CDR1 and CDR2: SGHRS, YFSETQ. The CDR3 loop spans 15 amino acids. With 3 bases removed from V and 4 bases from J, the gap between germline ends came to 14 bases. Combining the CDR3 with reference TRBV5-1 and TRBJ2-1 gives the whole variable domain KAGVTQTPRYLIKTRGQQVTLSCSPISGHRSVSWYQQTPGQGLQFLFEYFSETQRNKGNFPGRFSGRQFSNSRSEMNVSTLELGDSALYLCASSWTEGRYNEQFFGPGTRLTVL.

This clonotype has at least ten counts. The J gene is TRBJ1-5, the V gene TRBV5-6; D is unresolved. CDR1 SGHDT and CDR2 YYEEEE come from the germline V gene. The CDR3 is 17 residues long. V lost 6 bases and J lost 7, with 26 bases in between. This chain's CDR3 is CASTIFGLGVSGQPQHF. In DNA form, the CDR3 reads TGTGCCAGCACCATTTTCGGACTCGGAGTTAGTGGCCAGCCCCAGCATTTT.

The genes are TRBV24-1 and TRBJ2-1; D may match TRBD1 or TRBD2 (6 bases each). This CDR3 contains 13 residues. Germline values: CDR1 KGHDR, CDR2 SFDVKD. The V end was cut by 9 bases, the J end by 5 bases, with 13 bases between. The CDR3: CATSWGADNEQFF. The CDR3 nucleotides are TGTGCCACCTCGTGGGGGGCCGACAATGAGCAGTTCTTC.

This clonotype was recorded at least ten times. The chain uses TRBV29-1 and TRBJ1-1; 12 nucleotides align to TRBD1. The V segment lost 4 bases and the J segment 3 bases; nucleotides outside the gene matches: 9. The CDR3 is 16 residues long. Germline assignment: CDR1 SQVTM and CDR2 ANQGSEA. DNA of the CDR3: TGCAGCGTTGTGGGACAGGGGGCGAACTGGGACACTGAAGCTTTCTTT. Its translation: CSVVGQGANWDTEAFF.

Of note for this clonotype: A much more abundant neighbour one base away suggests this may be a read error. The gene calls are TRBV25-1 and TRBJ2-6; D not resolved. Trimming shortened V by 0 bases and J by 1 base, and 7 bases separated the two germline ends. The germline V gene encodes CDR1 MGHDK and CDR2 SYGVNS. The CDR3 contains 16 residues. The CDR3: CASSEYGWSGANVLTF. For the CDR3, the DNA is TGTGCCAGCAGTGAATACGGGTGGTCTGGGGCCAACGTCCTGACTTTC. Together with reference TRBV25-1 and TRBJ2-6, the CDR3 gives the full variable domain: EADIYQTPRYLVIGTGKKITLECSQTMGHDKMYWYQQDPGMELHLIHYSYGVNSTEKGDLSSESTVSRIRTEHFPLTLESARPSHTSQYLCASSEYGWSGANVLTFGAGSRLTVL.

This chain connects TRBV12-3 or TRBV12-4 to TRBJ2-7, with a weak D call TRBD1 (5 bases). CDR3 length equals 14 residues. The V gene lost 2 bases and the J gene lost 6 bases, with 14 bases spanning the gap. Here the CDR3 DNA reads TGTGCCAGCAGTTTATCAGGGTTTGGCTCCGAGCAGTACTTC. Amino acids: CASSLSGFGSEQYF.

This clonotype has at least ten counts. In DNA form, the CDR3 reads TGTGCCAGCAGTTTGCTCGGGGTTCCAGATACGCAGTATTTT. This codes for CASSLLGVPDTQYF. The chain joins TRBV28 to TRBJ2-3, with D possibly TRBD2 on 5 matching bases. The CDR3 has 14 residues. The V gene lost 3 bases and the J gene lost 4 bases, with 11 bases spanning the gap. CDR1 and CDR2 (germline): MDHEN, SYDVKM. Full variable domain (missing parts from reference TRBV28 and TRBJ2-3): DVKVTQSSRYLVKRTGEKVFLECVQDMDHENMFWYRQDPGLGLRLIYFSYDVKMKEKGDIPEGYSVSREKKERFSLILESASTNQTSMYLCASSLLGVPDTQYFGPGTRLTVL.

The rearrangement uses TRBV3-1 and TRBJ2-5, with a weak D call TRBD1 (6 bases). The CDR3 totals 20 residues. Germline-derived CDR1 and CDR2 are LGHDT and YNNKEL (reference sequence). The ends were cut back, 2 bases at V and 3 bases at J, with 28 bases in the middle. Here the CDR3 DNA reads TGTGCCAGCAGCCAATCGGTGATTGTAGCAGGGACACGGAATAAAGAGACCCAGTACTTC. Protein product: CASSQSVIVAGTRNKETQYF.

This chain uses TRBV5-1 with TRBJ2-3; tentative D call: TRBD2 (6 bases). Germline loops: CDR1 SGHRS, CDR2 YFSETQ. This CDR3 has 16 residues. V dropped 0 bases and J dropped 3 bases, with 14 bases sitting between them. Here the CDR3 DNA reads TGCGCCAGCAGCTTGGGAGCAGCGGGCCTAACAGATACGCAGTATTTT. This sequence encodes CASSLGAAGLTDTQYF.

This clonotype was counted many times. This sequence joins TRBV13 and TRBJ2-3; 7 bases fit TRBD1. The CDR3 sequence is 15 residues long. Trimming removed 2 bases from V and 1 base from J; junction bases left unmatched: 3. CDR1 is PRHDT and CDR2 is FYEKMQ in the germline V gene (reference sequence). The CDR3 sequence is CASSLYGQGTDTQYF. The CDR3 coding sequence is TGTGCCAGCAGCTTATACGGACAGGGCACAGATACGCAGTATTTT.